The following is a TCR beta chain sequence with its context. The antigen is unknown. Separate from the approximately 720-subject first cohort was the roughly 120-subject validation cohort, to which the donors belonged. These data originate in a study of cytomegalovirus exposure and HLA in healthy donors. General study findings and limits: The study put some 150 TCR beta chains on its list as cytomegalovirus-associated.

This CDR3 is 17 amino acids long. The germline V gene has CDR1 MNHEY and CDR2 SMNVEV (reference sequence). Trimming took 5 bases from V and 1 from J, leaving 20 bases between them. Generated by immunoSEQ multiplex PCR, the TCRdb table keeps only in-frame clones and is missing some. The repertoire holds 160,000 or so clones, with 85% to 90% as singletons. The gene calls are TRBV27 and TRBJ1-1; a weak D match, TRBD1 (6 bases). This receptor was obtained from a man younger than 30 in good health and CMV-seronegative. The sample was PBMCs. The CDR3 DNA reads TGTGCCAGCAGTCTCCGGGCTACGGGACACAAGAACACTGAAGCTTTCTTT. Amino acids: CASSLRATGHKNTEAFF.